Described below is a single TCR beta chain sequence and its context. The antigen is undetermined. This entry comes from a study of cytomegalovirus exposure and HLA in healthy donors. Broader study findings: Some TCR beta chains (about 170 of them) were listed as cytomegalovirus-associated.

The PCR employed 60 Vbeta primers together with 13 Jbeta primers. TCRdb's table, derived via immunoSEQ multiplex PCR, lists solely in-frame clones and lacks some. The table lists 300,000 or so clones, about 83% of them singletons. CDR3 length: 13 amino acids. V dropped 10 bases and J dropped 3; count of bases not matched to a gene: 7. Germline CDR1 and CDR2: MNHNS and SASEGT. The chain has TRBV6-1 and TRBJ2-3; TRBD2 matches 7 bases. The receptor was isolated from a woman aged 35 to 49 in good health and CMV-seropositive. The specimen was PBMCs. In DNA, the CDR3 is TGTGCCACCTTGGCGGGAGTTACAGATACGCAGTATTTT. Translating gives CATLAGVTDTQYF.